These 17 T cell receptor beta chains came from one sample sequenced in a study of CD8+ T cells in alopecia areata. Sequencing used cDNA as its template, made by extracting RNA and reverse transcribing it. Using immunoSEQ multiplex PCR, the repertoire was profiled, and TCRdb retains in-frame clones only, with some absent. The repertoire holds under 350,000 clones, with nearly 60% as singletons. Treatment given: oral pan-JAK inhibitor, 5-10 mg twice daily. The source was CD4+ T cells sorted from blood, collected at week 24, from a patient treated with tofacitinib. These receptors all stem from a human donor with alopecia areata.

The chain couples TRBV4-1 to TRBJ2-4, with D perhaps being TRBD1 or TRBD2 (6 bases each). This CDR3 has 17 amino acids. The V gene's germline CDR1 is MGHRA and CDR2 YSYEKL. Trimming left V 1 base short and J 0 bases short, with 13 bases between. The CDR3 region has the DNA TGCGCCAGCAGCCAAGGAACTGGAGGGGGAGCCAAAAACATTCAGTACTTC. This codes for CASSQGTGGGAKNIQYF.

V and J are TRBV30 and TRBJ1-6, with TRBD1 matching over 7 bases. J gave up 6 bases and V 4 bases, and 3 bases lay outside the gene matches. Germline CDR1 is GTSNPN and CDR2 is SVGIG (reference sequence). CDR3 length: 13 residues. The CDR3 DNA reads TGTGCCTGGAAGACAGGGAGTAATTCACCCCTCCACTTT. Translation: CAWKTGSNSPLHF.

The V gene is TRBV2, the J gene TRBJ1-2; 7 bases map to TRBD1. J gave up 8 bases and V 6 bases, and 36 bases lay outside the gene matches. The germline V gene encodes CDR1 SNHLY and CDR2 FYNNEI. This CDR3 comprises 22 residues. The CDR3 region has the DNA TGTGCCAGCAGAAACCCGGGACAGACTCCAAAAGGAGCCGCGGGCAAAAAGGGGGGCTACACCTTC. It codes for CASRNPGQTPKGAAGKKGGYTF.

J is TRBJ2-3 and V is TRBV29-1, with 12 bases lining up with TRBD2. V trimming: 3 bases; J trimming: 2 bases; junction bases outside the gene matches: 6. From germline, CDR1 is SQVTM and CDR2 ANQGSEA. This CDR3 contains 16 residues. The CDR3 sequence: CSVDTLAGGHTDTQYF. CDR3 nucleotide sequence: TGCAGCGTTGATACACTAGCGGGGGGCCACACAGATACGCAGTATTTT.

The chain uses TRBV5-1 and TRBJ1-5, with 7 bases aligning to TRBD1. The V gene end was trimmed by 2 bases and the J gene end by 7 bases; junction bases not matched to a gene: 6. This CDR3 has 14 amino acids. Germline CDR1 SGHRS, CDR2 YFSETQ. The CDR3 reads CASSLGTVWQPQHF. In nucleotides, the CDR3 is TGCGCCAGCAGCTTAGGGACAGTTTGGCAGCCCCAGCATTTT.

The chain recombines TRBV25-1 with TRBJ2-2; D is ambiguous. V was trimmed by 6 bases and J by 5 bases, leaving 7 bases between them. Germline CDR1 and CDR2: MGHDK and SYGVNS. The CDR3 runs to 12 residues. The DNA of the CDR3 is TGTGCCAGCAGGAGTGCAACCGGGGAGCTGTTTTTT. Translated, it gives CASRSATGELFF. The full variable domain, with the rest looked up from reference TRBV25-1 and TRBJ2-2, is EADIYQTPRYLVIGTGKKITLECSQTMGHDKMYWYQQDPGMELHLIHYSYGVNSTEKGDLSSESTVSRIRTEHFPLTLESARPSHTSQYLCASRSATGELFFGEGSRLTVL.

J is TRBJ2-2 and V is TRBV25-1; D is perhaps TRBD1 (5 bases). The V gene lost 4 bases and the J gene lost 6 bases, with 9 bases spanning the gap. The CDR3 spans 13 residues. Germline V gene sequence: CDR1 MGHDK, CDR2 SYGVNS. The CDR3 spells CASSGRVSGELFF. CDR3 DNA: TGTGCCAGCAGTGGCAGGGTGTCCGGGGAGCTGTTTTTT.

The chain recombines TRBV7-2 with TRBJ1-2, with 7 bases matching TRBD1. CDR1 and CDR2 from the germline V gene are SGHTA and FQGNSA. The CDR3 runs to 16 residues. With V trimmed by 6 bases and J by 2 bases, 12 bases remained unmatched. The CDR3 loop is CASSPGGPQGNYGYTF. CDR3 coding DNA: TGTGCCAGCAGTCCCGGGGGCCCACAGGGGAACTATGGCTACACCTTC.

The CDR3: CASSSIIGQGKNEQYF. In DNA, the CDR3 is TGTGCCAGCAGCTCGATCATAGGGCAGGGAAAGAACGAGCAGTACTTC. V and J are TRBV11-2 and TRBJ2-7, with D possibly TRBD1 on 5 matching bases. There are 16 residues in the CDR3. Germline CDR1 SGHAT, CDR2 FQNNGV. The V end was cut by 4 bases, the J end by 5 bases, with 21 bases between.

V and J are TRBV28 and TRBJ2-3; 11 nucleotides match TRBD2. The ends lost 5 bases at V and 2 bases at J; junction bases unmatched: 3. Looked up from germline, CDR1 is MDHEN and CDR2 is SYDVKM. The CDR3 covers 15 residues. CDR3 loop: CASSLAGGSTDTQYF. CDR3 DNA sequence: TGTGCCAGCAGTCTAGCGGGGGGCTCCACAGATACGCAGTATTTT.

The rearrangement uses TRBV5-1 and TRBJ2-3, with D maybe TRBD2 (5 bases). From germline, CDR1 is SGHRS and CDR2 YFSETQ. The V end was cut by 0 bases, the J end by 5 bases, with 22 bases between. CDR3 size: 18 residues. The CDR3 protein is CASSLGVGGGPKRDTQYF. The CDR3 bases are TGCGCCAGCAGCTTGGGGGTAGGCGGCGGGCCGAAGAGAGATACGCAGTATTTT.

The chain employs TRBV4-1 and TRBJ1-1, with no clear D. Germline V gene sequence: CDR1 MGHRA, CDR2 YSYEKL. The CDR3 is made up of 13 amino acids. Trimming removed 4 bases at V and 1 base at J, with 7 bases between. The CDR3 DNA follows: TGCGCCAGCAGCCTAATAGCGAACACTGAAGCTTTCTTT. It encodes CASSLIANTEAFF.

The chain couples TRBV5-6 to TRBJ2-7; 10 nucleotides align to TRBD1. Germline V gives CDR1 SGHDT, CDR2 YYEEEE. This CDR3 has 18 residues. Trimming took 0 bases from V and 1 from J; bases not matched to a gene: 10. This CDR3 reads CASSLASTSGQGSYEQYF. CDR3 coding DNA: TGTGCCAGCAGCTTGGCCTCTACCTCGGGACAGGGGTCCTACGAGCAGTACTTC.

Worth noting for this clone: At the DNA level, this CDR3 is encoded by other sequences in the same sample as well. This chain connects TRBV30 to TRBJ1-2; TRBD1 matches 9 bases. The CDR3 runs to 15 residues. Per the germline V gene, CDR1 is GTSNPN and CDR2 is SVGIG (reference sequence). V gave up 3 bases and J gave up 2 bases; unmatched junction bases: 7. This chain's CDR3 is CAWRGPGQGNYGYTF. The CDR3 DNA reads as TGTGCCTGGAGAGGGCCGGGACAGGGAAACTATGGCTACACCTTC.

The chain uses TRBV6-1 and TRBJ2-2; D tentatively reads TRBD1 or TRBD2 (5 bases each). CDR1 is MNHNS and CDR2 is SASEGT in the germline V gene. The CDR3 spans 13 residues. Trimming cost V 7 bases and J 6 bases, with 12 bases left between them. Here the CDR3 DNA reads TGTGCCAGCACCCCCAGGGACCCCGGGGAGCTGTTTTTT. It specifies CASTPRDPGELFF.

The sample holds one count of this clone. V gene TRBV9 combines with J gene TRBJ1-4; D perhaps matches TRBD1 (5 bases). V lost 5 bases, J lost 5 bases, and 16 bases lay in between. Per the germline V gene, CDR1 is SGDLS and CDR2 is YYNGEE. This CDR3 is built from 15 residues. The CDR3 spells CASSNTGGTNEKLFF. The CDR3 DNA sequence: TGTGCCAGCAGTAATACAGGCGGGACCAATGAAAAACTGTTTTTT.

A single count supports this clone. This chain links TRBV5-1 with TRBJ2-7, with 9 bases fitting TRBD1. Germline-derived CDR1 and CDR2 are SGHRS and YFSETQ. V was pared by 3 bases and J by 1 base, with 11 bases of the junction left unmatched. The CDR3 has 17 amino acids. The CDR3 nucleotides are TGCGCCAGCAGCTCCACACCCGGGACAGGGTCATCCTACGAGCAGTACTTC. This encodes CASSSTPGTGSSYEQYF.